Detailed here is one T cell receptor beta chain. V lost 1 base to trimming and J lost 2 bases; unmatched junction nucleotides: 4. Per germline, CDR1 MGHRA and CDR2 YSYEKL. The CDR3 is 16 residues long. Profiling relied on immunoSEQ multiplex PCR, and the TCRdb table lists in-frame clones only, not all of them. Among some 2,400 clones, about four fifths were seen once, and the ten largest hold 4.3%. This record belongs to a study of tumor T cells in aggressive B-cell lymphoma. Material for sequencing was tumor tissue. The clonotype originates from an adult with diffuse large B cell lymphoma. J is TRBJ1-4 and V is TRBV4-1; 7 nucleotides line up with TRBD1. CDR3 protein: CASSQGQQGTNEKLFF. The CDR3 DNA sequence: TGCGCCAGCAGCCAAGGCCAACAGGGGACTAATGAAAAACTGTTTTTT.